This note documents a single T cell receptor beta chain sequence. The antigen is unknown. These data come from a study of identifying expanded T cells in peripheral blood. Data came from immunoSEQ multiplex PCR; TCRdb stores just in-frame clones and leaves some out. The sample holds over 85,000 clones, 88% seen once. Study-wide points: Over about two and four weeks, about 15 and 19 clones changed, versus around 1.3 between replicates.

Sample: blood. This clonotype was obtained from a person between 18 and 70 years old in good health.

The DNA for the CDR3 is TGTGCCAGCCACACAGGGTCAGATAATTCGGGCTACACCTTC. It specifies CASHTGSDNSGYTF. The genes are TRBV6-1 and TRBJ1-2, with D perhaps matching TRBD1 (6 bases). This CDR3 is built from 14 residues. The V end was cut by 8 bases, the J end by 8 bases, with 21 bases between. Germline V gives CDR1 MNHNS, CDR2 SASEGT.